One T cell receptor (beta chain) is described in this entry. Its antigen remains unknown. This entry is derived from a study of shared clonotypes between healthy human individuals. Study at large: Donors consisted of a couple of women and a few men between 18 and 49.

Regarding the study as a whole: Represented diversity, genetic and exposure-history alike, was limited by few donors.

Replicate PCRs were loaded with roughly 300 ng DNA from unsorted PBMC, around 28,000 T cell genomes. What was sequenced on ten immunoSEQ deep assay plates was unsorted PBMC DNA. The assay was immunoSEQ multiplex PCR, and TCRdb's table has in-frame clones only and misses some. The profile shows about 470,000 clones, roughly three quarters of them singletons. V lost 3 bases and J lost 4; bases outside the gene matches: 8. The length of the CDR3 is 15 residues. CDR1 SGHDT and CDR2 YYEEEE come from the germline V gene. The sequencing input was PBMCs. This sequence joins TRBV5-6 and TRBJ2-3; the match to TRBD1 covers 7 bases. This TCR came from a woman aged 40 to 50 in good health. Some clones in this sample may be carry-over from other donors' samples. CDR3 amino acids: CASSYRQGSADTQYF. CDR3 DNA: TGTGCCAGCAGCTACCGACAGGGTAGCGCAGATACGCAGTATTTT.